These T cell receptor beta chains were read from a single sample in a study of cytomegalovirus exposure and HLA in healthy donors. TCRdb keeps only in-frame clones here, not all; method: immunoSEQ multiplex PCR. Of about 190,000 clones detected, over 65% appear once; the ten largest clones hold around 3.6%. The sequenced sample was PBMCs. These receptor sequences come from a man aged 40-49 years in good health and CMV-seropositive. Each CDR3 is given with its conserved first and last residue. Fields, in order: V gene, D gene, clone size, J gene, CDR3 protein, CDR3 DNA. The D gene is left open where the match is weak. A row's size may be missing; if present it is once, few, many or a size class.

V: TRBV19; D: TRBD1; size: .; J: TRBJ2-1; CDR3: CASRLQGGHEQFF; DNA: TGTGCCAGTAGGTTACAGGGGGGTCATGAGCAGTTCTTC
V: TRBV25-1; D: TRBD1; size: .; J: TRBJ1-6; CDR3: CASSPTGGNSPLHF; DNA: TGTGCCAGCAGTCCGACAGGGGGCAATTCACCCCTCCACTTT
V: TRBV6-4; D: TRBD1; size: few; J: TRBJ1-2; CDR3: CASSERRGLGYTF; DNA: TGTGCCAGCAGTGAACGCAGGGGGCTTGGCTACACCTTC
V: TRBV7-9; D: TRBD2; size: .; J: TRBJ2-7; CDR3: CSSSSIAGGYEQYF; DNA: TGTTCCAGCAGCTCCATAGCGGGGGGCTACGAGCAGTACTTC
V: TRBV9; D: TRBD1; size: .; J: TRBJ2-6; CDR3: CASSRQGAGANVLTF; DNA: TGTGCCAGCAGCAGACAGGGGGCTGGGGCCAACGTCCTGACTTTC
V: TRBV18; D: TRBD2; size: few; J: TRBJ2-7; CDR3: CASSSPGLATYEQYF; DNA: TGTGCCAGCTCAAGCCCGGGACTAGCGACCTACGAGCAGTACTTC
V: TRBV7-9; D: .; size: .; J: TRBJ2-6; CDR3: CASSLTGLSGANVLTF; DNA: TGTGCCAGCAGCTTAACCGGTCTCTCTGGGGCCAACGTCCTGACTTTC
V: TRBV7-8; D: TRBD1; size: .; J: TRBJ1-6; CDR3: CASSSRTGGYSPLHF; DNA: TGTGCCAGCAGCAGTAGGACAGGGGGATATTCACCCCTCCACTTT
V: TRBV10-2; D: .; size: .; J: TRBJ2-3; CDR3: CASKPTDTDTQYF; DNA: TGCGCCAGCAAACCGACAGACACAGATACGCAGTATTTT
V: TRBV4-2; D: .; size: .; J: TRBJ2-3; CDR3: CASSQAVGGGGGSTDTQYF; DNA: TGTGCCAGCAGCCAAGCAGTGGGGGGAGGGGGGGGCAGCACAGATACGCAGTATTTT
V: TRBV6-6; D: TRBD1; size: few; J: TRBJ2-7; CDR3: CASSYSGKLDRVEQYF; DNA: TGTGCCAGCAGTTACTCGGGAAAACTCGACAGGGTGGAGCAGTACTTC
V: TRBV9; D: TRBD2; size: .; J: TRBJ2-7; CDR3: CASSVEAGASNEQYF; DNA: TGTGCCAGCAGCGTAGAAGCGGGAGCTTCCAACGAGCAGTACTTC
V: TRBV9; D: TRBD1; size: .; J: TRBJ1-3; CDR3: CASSVKGAISGNTIYF; DNA: TGTGCCAGCAGCGTTAAGGGGGCAATCTCTGGAAACACCATATATTTT
V: TRBV19; D: TRBD1; size: .; J: TRBJ1-5; CDR3: CASTTAEGAHQPQHF; DNA: TGTGCCAGTACCACGGCCGAGGGGGCCCATCAGCCCCAGCATTTT
V: TRBV6-5; D: TRBD1; size: .; J: TRBJ1-2; CDR3: CASMRDRGYGYTF; DNA: TGTGCCAGCATGAGGGACAGGGGGTATGGCTACACCTTC
V: TRBV15; D: .; size: .; J: TRBJ2-7; CDR3: CATSRDSAGTGYEQYF; DNA: TGTGCCACCAGCAGAGATTCGGCCGGTACGGGTTACGAGCAGTACTTC
V: TRBV6-1; D: TRBD1; size: .; J: TRBJ1-6; CDR3: CASTRGQANSPLHF; DNA: TGTGCCAGCACCAGGGGACAGGCTAATTCACCCCTCCACTTT
V: TRBV11-1; D: TRBD1; size: .; J: TRBJ2-2; CDR3: CASSPGTGTGELFF; DNA: TGTGCCAGCAGCCCCGGGACAGGGACCGGGGAGCTGTTTTTT
V: TRBV5-5; D: TRBD1; size: .; J: TRBJ2-2; CDR3: CASSFETGGNTGELFF; DNA: TGTGCCAGCAGCTTCGAGACAGGGGGCAACACCGGGGAGCTGTTTTTT
V: TRBV6-1; D: .; size: .; J: TRBJ1-1; CDR3: CASSFYRRGTEAFF; DNA: TGTGCCAGCAGTTTCTACCGGCGGGGCACTGAAGCTTTCTTT